This TCR beta chain was recovered during a study of cytomegalovirus exposure and HLA in healthy donors. Whole-study results and caveats: In a later analysis, parvovirus B19, influenza, CMV and Epstein-Barr virus appeared linked to several top co-occurrence clusters.

PCR used 60 Vbeta primers and 13 Jbeta primers. Using immunoSEQ multiplex PCR, the repertoire was profiled, and TCRdb retains in-frame clones only, with some absent. In the table there are more than 150,000 clones, roughly 77% of which are singletons. In its sample, this clone was seen once. What it binds is unknown. CDR3 length: 14 residues. V was shortened by 2 bases and J by 7 bases, with 15 bases between the two germline ends. Per the germline V gene, CDR1 is PRHDT and CDR2 is FYEKMQ (reference sequence). This sequence joins TRBV13 and TRBJ2-7; weak D call: TRBD2 (6 bases). Sample: PBMCs. This receptor was identified in a woman aged 25 to 39 in good health and CMV-seropositive. This chain's CDR3 is CASSLPRGAREQYF. The CDR3 bases are TGTGCCAGCAGCTTACCACGCGGGGCTCGAGAGCAGTACTTC.